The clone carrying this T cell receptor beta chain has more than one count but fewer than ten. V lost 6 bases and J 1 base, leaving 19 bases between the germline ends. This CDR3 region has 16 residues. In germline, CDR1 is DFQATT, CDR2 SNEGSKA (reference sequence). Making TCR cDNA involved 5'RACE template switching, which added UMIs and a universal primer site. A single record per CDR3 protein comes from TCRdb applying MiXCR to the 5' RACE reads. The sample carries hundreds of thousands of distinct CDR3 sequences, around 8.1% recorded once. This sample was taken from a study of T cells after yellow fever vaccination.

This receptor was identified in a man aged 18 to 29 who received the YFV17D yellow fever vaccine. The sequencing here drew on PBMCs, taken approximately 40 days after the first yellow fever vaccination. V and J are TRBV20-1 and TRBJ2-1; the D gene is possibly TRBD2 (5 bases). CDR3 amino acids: CSADELGSRSYNEQFF. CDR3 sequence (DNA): TGCAGTGCAGACGAACTAGGAAGTAGGTCCTACAATGAGCAGTTCTTC.